Listed below are T cell receptor beta chains from one sample, sequenced in a study of beta chain features in type 1 diabetes. The protocol was immunoSEQ multiplex PCR, while the TCRdb copy is restricted to in-frame clones and leaves out a portion. Among approximately 380,000 clones, around 16% were seen once, and the ten largest hold 0.019%. The sample comprised naive CD4+ T cells from blood. The receptors originated from a woman younger than 35 in good health. Each CDR3 is given with its conserved first and last residue. Fields, in order: J gene, D gene, V gene, clone size, CDR3 DNA, CDR3 protein. The D gene is left open where the match is weak. Rows give clone size only sometimes, using once, few, many, or a class for an expanded clone.

J gene: TRBJ2-7
D gene: NA
V gene: TRBV20-1
clone size: NA
CDR3 DNA: TGCAGTGCCCGACAGGACTACGAGCAGTACTTC
CDR3 protein: CSARQDYEQYF

J gene: TRBJ1-2
D gene: TRBD1
V gene: TRBV27
clone size: NA
CDR3 DNA: TGTGCCAGCAAACCCTCTGGACAGGGCGGCTATGGCTACACCTTC
CDR3 protein: CASKPSGQGGYGYTF

J gene: TRBJ2-7
D gene: TRBD1
V gene: TRBV2
clone size: NA
CDR3 DNA: TGTGCCAGCGGCCCTGGACAGGGGGCGAACGAGCAGTACTTC
CDR3 protein: CASGPGQGANEQYF

J gene: TRBJ2-1
D gene: NA
V gene: TRBV14
clone size: few
CDR3 DNA: TGTGCCAGCAGCCAATCCGGGAACAATGAGCAGTTCTTC
CDR3 protein: CASSQSGNNEQFF

J gene: TRBJ2-6
D gene: NA
V gene: TRBV19
clone size: few
CDR3 DNA: TGTGCCAGTTGTCGCGGAGGGGCCAACGTCCTGACTTTC
CDR3 protein: CASCRGGANVLTF

J gene: TRBJ1-5
D gene: NA
V gene: TRBV18
clone size: NA
CDR3 DNA: TGTGCCAGCTCACCAGTCAGACGGGAGAATAGCAATCAGCCCCAGCATTTT
CDR3 protein: CASSPVRRENSNQPQHF

J gene: TRBJ2-5
D gene: TRBD1
V gene: TRBV9
clone size: NA
CDR3 DNA: TGTGCCAGCAGCGTCGGACAGGGGAGGTTAGAGACCCAGTACTTC
CDR3 protein: CASSVGQGRLETQYF

J gene: TRBJ1-1
D gene: TRBD1
V gene: TRBV15
clone size: NA
CDR3 DNA: TGTGCCACCAGCAGCGCACAGGGGCGGAGTGAAGCTTTCTTT
CDR3 protein: CATSSAQGRSEAFF

J gene: TRBJ2-1
D gene: NA
V gene: TRBV28
clone size: few
CDR3 DNA: TGTGCCAGCAGACGCCGGGACTTGGATAACAATGAGCAGTTCTTC
CDR3 protein: CASRRRDLDNNEQFF

J gene: TRBJ2-3
D gene: TRBD1
V gene: TRBV30
clone size: few
CDR3 DNA: TGTGCCTGGAGAAAACAGGGGGGAACAGATACGCAGTATTTT
CDR3 protein: CAWRKQGGTDTQYF

J gene: TRBJ1-1
D gene: NA
V gene: TRBV23-1
clone size: few
CDR3 DNA: TGCGCCAGTATCACTTCAGGGGCTGAAGCTTTCTTT
CDR3 protein: CASITSGAEAFF

J gene: TRBJ2-3
D gene: NA
V gene: TRBV7-9
clone size: few
CDR3 DNA: TGTGCCAGCAGCTTAGGAAGAGGCGGGGCTAGCACAGATACGCAGTATTTT
CDR3 protein: CASSLGRGGASTDTQYF

J gene: TRBJ1-2
D gene: TRBD1
V gene: TRBV2
clone size: few
CDR3 DNA: TGTGCCAGCAGTGAAGCGACAGGGGGCTCCTATGGCTACACCTTC
CDR3 protein: CASSEATGGSYGYTF

J gene: TRBJ1-1
D gene: NA
V gene: TRBV29-1
clone size: few
CDR3 DNA: TGCAGCGCCGGACTGGGCCCGAACACTGAAGCTTTCTTT
CDR3 protein: CSAGLGPNTEAFF

J gene: TRBJ2-1
D gene: TRBD2
V gene: TRBV4-1
clone size: few
CDR3 DNA: TGCGCCAGCAGCCGCCTCTCTGGGTCTAGCGGGAGGAATGAGCAGTTCTTC
CDR3 protein: CASSRLSGSSGRNEQFF

J gene: TRBJ2-3
D gene: TRBD1
V gene: TRBV5-1
clone size: NA
CDR3 DNA: TGCGCCAGCAGCTTGGATAACAGGGGGCGGAAAGATACGCAGTATTTT
CDR3 protein: CASSLDNRGRKDTQYF

J gene: TRBJ2-5
D gene: NA
V gene: TRBV7-9
clone size: once
CDR3 DNA: TGTGCCAGCAGCCCTACTGGAGGAGGAGAGACCCAGTACTTC
CDR3 protein: CASSPTGGGETQYF

J gene: TRBJ2-7
D gene: NA
V gene: TRBV9
clone size: few
CDR3 DNA: TGTGCCAGCAGCCCGCGGACTGGGTACGAGCAGTACTTC
CDR3 protein: CASSPRTGYEQYF

J gene: TRBJ1-2
D gene: TRBD1
V gene: TRBV7-9
clone size: few
CDR3 DNA: TGTGCCAGCAGCCCACCCGGGACAGGGAGCTATGGCTACACCTTC
CDR3 protein: CASSPPGTGSYGYTF

J gene: TRBJ1-1
D gene: TRBD1
V gene: TRBV27
clone size: NA
CDR3 DNA: TGTGCCAGCAGCCGCGGACAGGGTTTTACTGAAGCTTTCTTT
CDR3 protein: CASSRGQGFTEAFF

J gene: TRBJ2-6
D gene: TRBD2
V gene: TRBV4-1
clone size: few
CDR3 DNA: TGCGCCAGCAGCCAAGAGGTCCCTAGCGGGAGATCTGGGGCCAACGTCCTGACTTTC
CDR3 protein: CASSQEVPSGRSGANVLTF

J gene: TRBJ2-7
D gene: NA
V gene: TRBV28
clone size: few
CDR3 DNA: TGTGCCAGCAGTTTAGACGGGAAGACCTACGAGCAGTACTTC
CDR3 protein: CASSLDGKTYEQYF

J gene: TRBJ2-1
D gene: TRBD2
V gene: TRBV30
clone size: NA
CDR3 DNA: TGTGCCTGGAGTGTACCACGTAGCGGGAGAGGTGAGCAGTTCTTC
CDR3 protein: CAWSVPRSGRGEQFF